What follows describes a single T cell receptor (beta chain). The antigen is unknown. This specimen comes from a study of OX40 agonist ivuxolimab in advanced cancers. About the study: Every 2 weeks, patients got intravenous ivuxolimab at one of six dose levels (0.01-10 mg/kg). Notes on the study in general: Partly responding patients at 0.1-3.0 mg/kg showed some of the smallest clonal expansion.

TCRdb's table, derived via immunoSEQ multiplex PCR, lists solely in-frame clones and lacks some. The sample consists of around 39,000 clones, around 90% of them appearing once. This CDR3 comprises 15 residues. V was shortened by 3 bases and J by 0 bases, with 11 bases between the two germline ends. Germline lookup yields CDR1 MDHEN and CDR2 SYDVKM. The chain carries TRBV28 and TRBJ1-1; D is perhaps TRBD1 (5 bases). The sequencing here drew on CD4+ or CD8+ T cells sorted from blood, taken in a trial of the OX40 agonist ivuxolimab. The receptor was isolated from an adult with an advanced solid tumor such as melanoma, head and neck, liver or kidney cancer. CDR3 sequence (DNA): TGTGCCAGCAGTTTGACAGCCATTATGAACACTGAAGCTTTCTTT. It translates to CASSLTAIMNTEAFF. The full variable domain, its missing parts supplied by reference TRBV28 and TRBJ1-1, is DVKVTQSSRYLVKRTGEKVFLECVQDMDHENMFWYRQDPGLGLRLIYFSYDVKMKEKGDIPEGYSVSREKKERFSLILESASTNQTSMYLCASSLTAIMNTEAFFGQGTRLTVV.